The 7 T cell receptor beta chains listed next were all sequenced from one sample in a study of beta chain features in type 1 diabetes. Whole-study findings and limits: Type 1 diabetes patients had moderately but significantly shorter TCRB CDR3s in all four CD4+ subsets.

No cognate antigen is known for these TCRs. The authors reverse transcribed all of the isolated RNA, so sequencing captured expressed TCRB transcripts. Only in-frame clones appear in the TCRdb table, and some are missing; sequencing was by immunoSEQ multiplex PCR. The sample records roughly 280,000 clones, approximately 25% being singletons. The sequencing sample was made of naive CD4+ T cells from blood. The receptors originated from a woman in her twenties or thirties with type 1 diabetes.

This clone was picked up a small number of times. This chain uses TRBV29-1 with TRBJ1-1; 10 nucleotides align to TRBD1. Trimming removed 4 bases from V and 12 bases from J; junction bases left unmatched: 5. The CDR3 sequence is 11 residues long. CDR1 is SQVTM and CDR2 is ANQGSEA in the germline V gene. CDR3 sequence: CSVGGTGESFF. The CDR3 region has the DNA TGCAGCGTTGGAGGGACAGGGGAGTCTTTCTTT.

This clone showed up just a few times. V usage is TRBV28 and J usage is TRBJ1-2; weak D call: TRBD1 (6 bases). V lost 5 bases to trimming and J lost 6 bases, with 16 bases between them. The germline gives CDR1 MDHEN, CDR2 SYDVKM. CDR3 length: 14 amino acids. The DNA of the CDR3 is TGTGCCAGCAGTGAGGACAGACATCACAATGGCTACACCTTC. Encoded protein: CASSEDRHHNGYTF.

The J gene is TRBJ1-1, the V gene TRBV4-1, with 8 bases that match TRBD1. Germline V lookup: CDR1 MGHRA, CDR2 YSYEKL. The CDR3 spans 14 residues. J gave up 10 bases and V 1 base, and 8 bases lay outside the gene matches. CDR3 sequence reads: CASSQGFRGRGAFF. CDR3 sequence (DNA): TGCGCCAGCAGCCAAGGATTCAGGGGGCGAGGAGCTTTCTTT.

In its sample, this clone was seen once. This chain joins TRBV25-1 and TRBJ2-3, with D tentatively TRBD1 (6 bases). The V and J ends lost 2 bases and 4 bases respectively, with 16 bases between them. CDR1 and CDR2 (germline): MGHDK, SYGVNS. The CDR3 is 16 residues long. The CDR3 is CASSEQWGPGSDTQYF. The CDR3 nucleotides are TGTGCCAGCAGTGAACAATGGGGGCCAGGATCAGATACGCAGTATTTT.

This clone occurred a few times. The chain joins TRBV11-2 to TRBJ2-1; no reliable D call. Trimming left V 5 bases short and J 2 bases short, with 7 bases between. CDR1 and CDR2 (germline): SGHAT, FQNNGV. This CDR3 is 13 amino acids long. The CDR3 DNA is TGTGCCAGCAGCCCGCGGCCCTACAATGAGCAGTTCTTC. It codes for CASSPRPYNEQFF.

The rearrangement links TRBV9 to TRBJ1-5; D not certain. Trimming left V 0 bases short and J 7 bases short, with 8 bases between. Germline V gene lookup returns CDR1 SGDLS and CDR2 YYNGEE. The CDR3 extends over 13 amino acids. In DNA, the CDR3 is TGTGCCAGCAGCGTAGGGGAGCTCCAGCCCCAGCATTTT. It encodes CASSVGELQPQHF.

V usage is TRBV7-3 and J usage is TRBJ2-2, with D unresolved. Deletions cut 5 bases from V and 6 bases from J, with 10 bases between. Germline V CDR1 and CDR2: SGHTA, FQGTGA. This CDR3 comprises 13 residues. The CDR3, as DNA: TGTGCCAGCAGCCCCGACTTGTCCGGGGAGCTGTTTTTT. Translation: CASSPDLSGELFF.